The entry below gives a single T cell receptor beta chain sequence along with its context. Which antigen it targets is not known. Base qualities are missing; no much larger clone stands one base away. The data were taken from a study of blood T cell repertoires in COVID-19 (dated by TCRdb to between 2020 and 2021). Regarding the research as a whole: Collaborator samples came from the United States, Italy and Spain and covered acute and convalescent phases of COVID-19. The prospective study material was composed of cDNA or gDNA derived from T cells, B-cell-depleted T cells, or PBMCs. Subjects who had been exposed to COVID-19, were actively infected with it, or had recovered from it provided the deeply sampled blood TCRbeta repertoires that made up the dataset. The repertoires were released in a freely available public database intended as a resource for research on the immune response to SARS-CoV-2. Samples were obtained from the ongoing ImmuneRACE study (first 160 participants) and from about 1,300 subjects provided by 6 global collaborators. Sample metadata almost always included a de-identified subject ID, COVID-19 status, age in years and sex. Where HLA class I and class II types were available, the types were taken from metadata supplied by the sample provider, not from assay-based typing.

TCRbeta CDR3 regions were amplified from genomic DNA using the immunoSEQ Assay, a bias-controlled multiplex PCR. The source study handled its data this way. The number of nucleated cells in each sample was estimated by amplification of reference gene primers within the assay. Sequence reads were collapsed and filtered to measure the absolute abundance of every unique TCRbeta CDR3 rearrangement. Productive Simpson clonality was computed per sample as the square root of Simpson's diversity index over productive rearrangements. Here the immuneACCESS table is served through TCRdb, limited to in-frame sequences with V and J called. Missing clones are a known gap in these copies; in checked studies unresolved V genes cover under half, and the rest lacks a known reason. Clonal size and the V and J genes are those of that table, whereas D and trimming came from the DNA. Within this sample are roughly 250,000 clones, with 88% of them counted one time only. The top ten hold 0.95% to 1% of the sample.

Beyond this particular receptor, the publication reports: The amount of clinical and demographic metadata varied by source and participant and was provided uncurated.

The CDR3 sequence holds 16 residues, the cysteine and phenylalanine included. Just CDR3 DNA is preserved here, 48 bases in frame from base 1. The germline V gene specifies SGHTS as CDR1 and YDEGEE as CDR2. V has 1 base trimmed and J has 4 bases trimmed; junction bases matching no gene number 8. Another Seattle source contributed samples from volunteer blood donors who had recovered from COVID-19. Whole blood was collected in K2EDTA tubes by collaborating institutions according to the institutions' own protocols. Collaborator samples were shipped for TCRbeta analysis as frozen whole blood, isolated PBMCs, or DNA extracted from either sample type.

The clonotype comes from a woman aged 40 to 49 who had recovered from COVID-19. The sequence joins TRBV5-8 to TRBJ2-1; the junction holds 7 bases that match TRBD2. Input material: peripheral blood. The sequenced DNA is TGTGCCAGCAGCTTGCGGGGCGGGAGCTTATACAATGAGCAGTTCTTC. This codes for CASSLRGGSLYNEQFF.